This TCR beta chain emerged from a study of shared clonotypes between healthy human individuals. In the study overall: Researchers assigned three CD4 naive, three CD4 memory, two CD8 naive and one CD8 memory plate to each donor.

Study-level results: Investigators expected sequencing depth to affect clonotype sharing among donors.

This CDR3 comprises 15 residues. Looked up from germline, CDR1 is SGDLS and CDR2 is YYNGEE. The V segment lost 0 bases and the J segment 7 bases; nucleotides outside the gene matches: 6. In the original workflow: ImmunoSEQ yielded junction-only sequences lacking quality scores, so filtering differed. The assay was immunoSEQ multiplex PCR, and TCRdb's table has in-frame clones only and misses some. Clone size and the V and J calls come from that table; the DNA yielded D and trimming. The sample consists of nearly 2 million clones, around 96% of them appearing once. Notes on this clone: What it recognizes is unknown.

Naive-designated CD8 cells lacked CD45RO, were positively enriched for CCR7, and omitted terminally differentiated effector memory CD45RA+ cells. This sequence was found in a man aged 18 to 30 in good health. Sample: naive CD8+ T cells sorted from blood. The chain carries TRBV9 and TRBJ2-2; 7 nucleotides line up with TRBD1. The CDR3 DNA sequence: TGTGCCAGCAGCGTAGTAGGGGGCTCTGGCGGGGAGCTGTTTTTT. It encodes CASSVVGGSGGELFF.